The 8 T cell receptor beta chains in this list originate from one sample, sequenced in a study of response to subunit inactivated influenza vaccine (dated by TCRdb to between 2017 and 2018). The library relied on RT-PCR. The listed sequencing device is Illumina HiSeq 2500. TCRdb applied fastp at Q25 and MiXCR to the public reads, then kept only in-frame beta chains. For every CDR3 protein sequence, its rows merge into one entry that carries the most common genes and DNA. Present in this sample are roughly 500,000 distinct CDR3 sequences, 16% of which were seen just once. The top ten clonotypes cover 2.5% to 3.5% of the sample. Here the sequenced sample was CD4+ T cells sorted from PBMCs, taken roughly 24 months after vaccination. These receptors were taken from a man between 50 and 75 years old who received an inactivated influenza vaccine. Donor details come from another sample of the same person, matched by shared clones.

The chain is built from TRBV11-2 and TRBJ2-1; the match to TRBD2 covers 10 bases. V gave up 4 bases and J gave up 5 bases; unmatched junction bases: 11. Germline CDR1 is SGHAT and CDR2 is FQNNGV. The CDR3 has 17 amino acids. This chain's CDR3 is CASSSTLLAGFNNEQFF. The CDR3 DNA sequence: TGTGCCAGCAGCTCCACTTTACTAGCGGGATTTAACAATGAGCAGTTCTTC.

This clonotype has only a few counts. The gene calls are TRBV24-1 and TRBJ2-1; 8 bases map to TRBD2. This CDR3 has 13 residues. Unmatched junction bases numbered 4, after V lost 5 bases and J lost 8 bases. CDR1 is KGHDR and CDR2 is SFDVKD in the germline V gene. CDR3 nucleotides: TGTGCCACCAGTGCGGCGGGGGGCGATGAGCAGTTCTTC. Translating it yields CATSAAGGDEQFF.

There are a few counts of this clonotype. The CDR3 sequence is CASSSGGRNEQFF. In DNA form, the CDR3 reads TGTGCCAGCAGTTCAGGGGGAAGGAATGAGCAGTTCTTC. V usage is TRBV6-2 or TRBV6-3 and J usage is TRBJ2-1; 7 nucleotides align to TRBD1. The CDR3 contains 13 residues. Trimming at V came to 4 bases and at J to 7 bases, leaving 4 bases not matched to a gene. Germline CDR1 MNHEY, CDR2 SVGEGT.

This chain connects TRBV20-1 to TRBJ2-1; 11 bases agree with TRBD2. The trim removed 3 bases at V and 1 base at J, leaving 14 bases unmatched. Germline V gene data show CDR1 as DFQATT and CDR2 as SNEGSKA (reference sequence). The CDR3 has 19 amino acids. The CDR3 DNA reads TGCAGTGCTAGGGCTACTAGCGGGAGTGGTCAACGTTCCTACAATGAGCAGTTCTTC. This translates into CSARATSGSGQRSYNEQFF.

This clonotype was detected only a few times. The rearrangement links TRBV15 to TRBJ2-2; D is uncertain. Germline V gene data show CDR1 as LNHNV and CDR2 as YYDKDF (reference sequence). V was pared by 3 bases and J by 7 bases, with 15 bases between. This CDR3 has 15 residues. CDR3 residues: CATSSNRVVGGELFF. The DNA of the CDR3 is TGTGCCACCAGCAGTAATAGGGTAGTTGGCGGGGAGCTGTTTTTT.

The chain couples TRBV6-5 to TRBJ2-1; D might be TRBD1 (6 bases). This CDR3 region has 16 residues. The germline CDR1 and CDR2 sequences are MNHEY and SVGAGI. Trimming took 3 bases from V and 4 from J, leaving 16 bases between them. The CDR3 spells CASSYSAFDRYNEQFF. The CDR3 DNA reads TGTGCCAGCAGTTATTCCGCCTTTGACAGGTACAATGAGCAGTTCTTC.

A few counts support this clonotype. The chain links TRBV6-5 to TRBJ2-7; no clear D. This CDR3 is built from 12 residues. With 4 bases removed from V and 2 bases from J, the gap between germline ends came to 6 bases. CDR1 and CDR2 (germline): MNHEY, SVGAGI. The CDR3 DNA is TGTGCCAGCAGTTCCAAAGCCTACGAGCAGTACTTC. This encodes CASSSKAYEQYF.

This clonotype came up a few times. The chain carries TRBV5-1 and TRBJ1-1; maybe TRBD1 (6 bases). This CDR3 contains 15 residues. CDR1 and CDR2 from the germline V gene are SGHRS and YFSETQ. Trimming took 4 bases from V and 0 from J, leaving 13 bases between them. CDR3 sequence: CASSGTTGMNTEAFF. As DNA, the CDR3 is TGCGCCAGCAGCGGAACGACAGGAATGAACACTGAAGCTTTCTTT.